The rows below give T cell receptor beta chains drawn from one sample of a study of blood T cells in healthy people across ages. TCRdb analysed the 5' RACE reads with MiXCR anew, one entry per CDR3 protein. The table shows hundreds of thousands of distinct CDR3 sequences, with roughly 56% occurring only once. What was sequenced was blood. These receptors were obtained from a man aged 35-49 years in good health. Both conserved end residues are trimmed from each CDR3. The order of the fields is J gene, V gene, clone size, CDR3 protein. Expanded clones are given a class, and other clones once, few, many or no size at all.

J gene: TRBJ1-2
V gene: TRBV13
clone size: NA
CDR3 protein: ASRVQGTSYGYT

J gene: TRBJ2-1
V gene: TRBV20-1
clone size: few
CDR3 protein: SAMRRGGGYNEQF

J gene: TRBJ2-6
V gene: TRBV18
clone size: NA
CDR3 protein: ASYTGAGANVLT

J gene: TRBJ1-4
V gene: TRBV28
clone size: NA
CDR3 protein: ASREGAHNEKLF

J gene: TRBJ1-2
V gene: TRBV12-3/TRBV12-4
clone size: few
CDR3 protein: ASVDGSRYPYGYT

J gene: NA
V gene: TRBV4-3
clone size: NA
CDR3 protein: ASSLQPTRSDEQY

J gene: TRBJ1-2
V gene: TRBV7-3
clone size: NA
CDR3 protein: ASSYPPGTVYGYT

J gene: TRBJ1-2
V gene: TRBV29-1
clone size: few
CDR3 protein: SALGTDYGYT

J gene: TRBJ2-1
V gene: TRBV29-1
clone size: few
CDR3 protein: SVETPSRAYNEQF

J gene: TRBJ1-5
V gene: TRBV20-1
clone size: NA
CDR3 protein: SARADPGGGNQPQH

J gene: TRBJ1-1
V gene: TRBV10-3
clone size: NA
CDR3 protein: AISISGTGRTEAF

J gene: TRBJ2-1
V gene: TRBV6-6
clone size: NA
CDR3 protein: ASSYPENNEQF

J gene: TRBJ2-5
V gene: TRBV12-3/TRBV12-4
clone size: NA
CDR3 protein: ASTEGLAGVQETQY

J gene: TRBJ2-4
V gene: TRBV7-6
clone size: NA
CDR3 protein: ASSSRGDGQY

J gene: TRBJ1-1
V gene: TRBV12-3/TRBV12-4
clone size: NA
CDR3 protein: ASSVRGGTEAF

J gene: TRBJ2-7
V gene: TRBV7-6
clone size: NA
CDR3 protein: ASSRNREPYNEQY

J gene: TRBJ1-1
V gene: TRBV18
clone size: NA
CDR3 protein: ASSPPGTMNTEAF

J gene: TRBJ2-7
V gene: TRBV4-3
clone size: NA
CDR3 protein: ASSQEIAAAYEQY